One T cell receptor beta chain is described in this entry. CDR3 length: 16 residues. J was trimmed by 0 bases and V by 3 bases; bases with no gene match: 3. Germline V gene data show CDR1 as SNHLY and CDR2 as FYNNEI. Clones were sequenced by immunoSEQ multiplex PCR, and TCRdb holds only the in-frame ones, with some missing. The table includes over 250,000 clones, 91% detected once. Seattle enrolled patients during active infection and tracked them longitudinally. This specimen belongs to a study of blood T cell repertoires in COVID-19. The sample was peripheral blood. The rearrangement links TRBV2 to TRBJ2-5; 11 bases map to TRBD2. The clonotype originates from a woman aged 30 to 39 with COVID-19, enrolled during active disease. This CDR3 reads CASSEGLAAYQETQYF. As DNA, the CDR3 is TGTGCCAGCAGTGAGGGACTAGCGGCTTACCAAGAGACCCAGTACTTC.